Below, one T cell receptor (beta chain) is given with its context. Its antigen is currently not known. No base quality values were provided; no much bigger clone lies one nucleotide off. RNA was extracted using the RNeasy kit, and roughly 0.45 to 1 ug of the RNA was reverse transcribed with random hexamers. The immunoSEQ multiplex PCR assay, which covers 54 Vbeta and 13 Jbeta segments, was used to amplify TCR beta CDR3 regions. PCR amplification bias was corrected using a synthetic template baseline for primer optimization and computational correction. On the authors' methods: Reads were annotated to V, D and J genes per IMGT and analyzed with immunoSEQ Analyzer, keeping only productive sequences. Clonality was computed as one minus Shannon entropy normalized by log2 of the number of productive unique sequences. Public and private clones were assessed among the 100 most prevalent clones of each patient and control. A clone was defined as Susac-specific if it was absent from the healthy and MS cohorts, from about a thousand published viral clones and from other ImmuneACCESS disease sequences. TCRdb reanalyzed the raw reads on its own, using fastp at Q25 for trimming and MiXCR for clone calling, and kept in-frame beta chains. CDR3 protein sequences are deduplicated, and each keeps its most common genes and DNA. TCRdb, not the original authors, processed these V and J calls. This sample holds about 100,000 distinct CDR3 sequences; around 95% were observed only once. The ten largest clonotypes hold 0.25% to 0.35% of the sample.

Peripheral blood CD8+ and CD4+ T cells from healthy donors, Susac syndrome patients and multiple sclerosis patients were profiled using high-throughput TCR beta sequencing. The Susac syndrome patients fulfilled recently defined diagnostic criteria for definite or probable disease. Bulk CD8+ and CD4+ T cells were purified by magnetic negative isolation, whereas CD8+ TEMRA cells were enriched by FACS. Blood was drawn into EDTA tubes, processed within 24 hours, and PBMCs were isolated by density gradient centrifugation. PBMCs intended for TCR sequencing were cryopreserved in liquid nitrogen and thawed later in a water bath at 37 degrees C. The sorted or isolated CD4+, CD8+ and CD8+ TEMRA cells reached a purity of at least 90%. These data are taken from a study of CD8 T cells in Susac syndrome (dated by TCRdb to the late 2010s). As for the study more broadly: Of the Susac syndrome patients who were sequenced, 5 or 6 had clinically active disease and roughly eight were in clinical remission. At blood withdrawal, Susac syndrome patients were either therapy-naive, taking corticosteroids (in some cases with IVIg as well), or taking IVIg alone. Whether CD8+ T cell activation and differentiation in Susac syndrome was antigen driven was tested using repertoire sequencing. CD8+ T cell repertoire clonality was compared between 12 healthy donors, approximately 14 Susac syndrome patients and about 15 multiple sclerosis patients. What the authors observed across the whole study: The TCR sequencing and HLA analysis was acknowledged to have included a relatively small number of individuals. In the total CD8+ and CD8+ TEMRA repertoires, roughly 15 and five Susac-specific public clones, respectively, were identified. Clonal expansion was seen in Susac syndrome CD8+ repertoires, peaking in CD8+ TEMRA cells and being greater in clinically active patients than in remitting ones.

The sequence was obtained from a human donor with Susac syndrome. The sequencing sample was made of CD8+ T cells from PBMCs.

The CDR3 region: CSAISPSAGRETQYF. Read as DNA, the sequence is TGCAGTGCTATATCACCTTCTGCTGGCCGGGAGACCCAGTACTTC. Recombination linked TRBV20-1 to TRBJ2-5; the D gene is unclear. Its CDR3 holds 15 amino acids, cysteine through phenylalanine. The CDR3 DNA has 45 bases and is translated from base 1. The germline V gene (reference sequence) specifies DFQATT as CDR1 and SNEGSKA as CDR2. The V end loses 4 bases and the J end loses 5 bases, and a stretch of 20 bases separates them.